This T cell receptor (beta chain) was identified during a study of cytomegalovirus exposure and HLA in healthy donors. Study-level information: Among around 180 million T cells, an earlier analysis found 90 million to 130 million unique TCR beta sequences.

The CDR3 loop spans 11 amino acids. CDR1 is SGHRS, CDR2 YFSETQ, per germline. The V end was cut by 5 bases, the J end by 8 bases, with 8 bases between. Overall study results and limits: Analysis performed later found around 15,000 TCR beta sequences associated with HLA alleles at 0.05 false discovery rate. Listed as cytomegalovirus-associated were more than 150 TCR beta chains.

Both 60 Vbeta primers and 13 Jbeta primers went into the PCR. The protocol was immunoSEQ multiplex PCR, while the TCRdb copy is restricted to in-frame clones and leaves out a portion. The sample lists around 280,000 clones, approximately 90% occurring once. With respect to this clone: The antigen is unknown.

The chain joins TRBV5-1 to TRBJ2-1; D ambiguous. Sequenced sample: PBMCs. The receptor's source is a woman between 18 and 29 years old in good health and CMV-seronegative. The CDR3 nucleotides read TGCGCCAGCAGTCCCGGTTATGAGCAGTTCTTC. Amino acid sequence: CASSPGYEQFF.